Listed below are T cell receptor beta chains from one sample, sequenced in a study of cytomegalovirus exposure and HLA in healthy donors. Profiling relied on immunoSEQ multiplex PCR, and the TCRdb table lists in-frame clones only, not all of them. The data contain about 87,000 clones, over 70% of them seen just once; the ten biggest clones take up approximately 20%. The sample comprised PBMCs. The origin of the receptors is a man aged 30 to 39 in good health and CMV-seropositive. CDR3s include the opening cysteine and the closing phenylalanine or tryptophan.

>TRBJ1-4|TRBV5-8
CASSFPGTGNEKLFF
>TRBJ1-4|TRBV7-2
CASSFALTTNEKLFF
>TRBJ1-4|TRBV9
CASSEGANEKLFF
>TRBJ2-4|TRBV19
CATGTGVGLAKNIQYF
>TRBJ2-7|TRBV6-1
CASPGERAPYEQYF
>TRBJ2-3|TRBV6-4
CASSDSSGRDTQYF
>TRBJ1-2|TRBV25-1
CASSEVPGQGQGHYGYTF
>TRBJ1-1|TRBV13
CASGLRAAGGTEAFF
>TRBJ2-1|TRBV5-4
CASSAQREGQGNEQFF
>TRBJ1-1|TRBV29-1
CSVGGHADTEAFF
>TRBJ1-2|TRBV7-3
CASSYGTGAGGYTF
>TRBJ2-1|TRBV5-4
CASSSTKQGAGEQFF
>TRBJ1-1|TRBV7-9
CASSSTRDRGRNTEAFF